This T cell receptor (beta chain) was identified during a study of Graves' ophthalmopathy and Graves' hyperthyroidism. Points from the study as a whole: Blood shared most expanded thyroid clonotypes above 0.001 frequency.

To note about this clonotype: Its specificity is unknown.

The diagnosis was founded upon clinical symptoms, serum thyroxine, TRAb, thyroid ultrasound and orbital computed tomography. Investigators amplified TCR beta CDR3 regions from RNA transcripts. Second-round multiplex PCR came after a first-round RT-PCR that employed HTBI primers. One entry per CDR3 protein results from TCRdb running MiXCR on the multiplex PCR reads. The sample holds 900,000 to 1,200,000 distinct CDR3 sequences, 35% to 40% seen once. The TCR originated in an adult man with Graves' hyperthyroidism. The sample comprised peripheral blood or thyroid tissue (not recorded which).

CDR3 DNA: TGTGCCAGCAGAAACCCCGTAGAGGAGACCCAGTACTTC. Protein product: CASRNPVEETQYF. The gene calls are TRBV6-5 and TRBJ2-5; the D is unclear. Trimming stripped 6 bases from V and 5 bases from J, with 13 bases between. This CDR3 has 13 amino acids. Germline CDR1 and CDR2: MNHEY and SVGAGI.